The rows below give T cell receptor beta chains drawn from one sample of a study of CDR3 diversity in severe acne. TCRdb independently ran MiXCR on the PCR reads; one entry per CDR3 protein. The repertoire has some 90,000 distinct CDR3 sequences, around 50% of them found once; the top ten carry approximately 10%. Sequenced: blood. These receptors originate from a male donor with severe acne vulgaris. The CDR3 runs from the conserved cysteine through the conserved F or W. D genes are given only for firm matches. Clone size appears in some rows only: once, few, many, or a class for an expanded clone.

CATSDPTGELFF,TGTGCCACCAGTGACCCCACCGGGGAGCTGTTTTTT,many,.,TRBV24-1,TRBJ2-2
CSADTDGSHTGELFF,TGCAGTGCCGACACAGACGGAAGTCACACCGGGGAGCTGTTCTTT,.,.,TRBV20-1,TRBJ2-2
CASRGTGGSYNEQFF,TGCGCCAGCAGGGGAACAGGGGGCTCGTACAATGAGCAGTTCTTC,many,TRBD1,TRBV5-1,TRBJ2-1
CASTKIGADGYTF,TGTGCCAGCACTAAGATCGGTGCTGATGGCTACACCTTC,.,.,TRBV7-2,TRBJ1-2
CASSLTSTEGGNYGYTF,TGTGCCAGCAGCTTGACCAGTACAGAGGGCGGAAACTATGGCTACACCTTC,.,.,TRBV5-5,TRBJ1-2
CASSFVGDSPLHF,TGTGCCAGCAGTTTCGTAGGGGATTCACCCCTCCACTTT,.,.,TRBV12-3/TRBV12-4,TRBJ1-6
CASRDEETQYF,TGCGCCAGCAGGGATGAAGAGACCCAGTACTTC,.,.,TRBV10-2,TRBJ2-5
CASSLTGVYEQYF,TGTGCCAGCAGCTTAACGGGAGTGTACGAGCAGTACTTC,.,.,TRBV7-9,TRBJ2-7
CASSLEGAAEKLFF,TGTGCCAGCAGCTTAGAAGGGGCGGCGGAAAAACTGTTTTTT,.,.,TRBV7-8,TRBJ1-4
CASRTTAIKNEKLFF,TGCGCCAGCAGGACGACAGCTATCAAAAATGAAAAACTGTTTTTT,many,.,TRBV5-1,TRBJ1-4
CASRPVGRFNQPQHF,TGTGCCAGCAGGCCGGTGGGACGCTTCAATCAGCCCCAGCATTTT,once,.,TRBV7-2,TRBJ1-5
CASSDDRDYGYTF,TGTGCCAGCAGTGATGACAGGGACTATGGCTACACCTTC,many,TRBD1,TRBV2,TRBJ1-2
CAGSGTSDHNEQFF,TGCGCCGGCAGTGGGACTAGCGACCACAATGAGCAGTTCTTC,few,TRBD2,TRBV10-2,TRBJ2-1
CASSLSSGREETQYF,TGTGCCAGCAGCTTGAGTAGCGGGAGGGAAGAGACCCAGTACTTC,many,TRBD2,TRBV5-8,TRBJ2-5
CASSVYQGDTEAFF,TGTGCCAGCAGTGTGTATCAGGGGGACACTGAAGCTTTCTTT,.,TRBD1,TRBV25-1,TRBJ1-1
CASSLKAEPYNEQFF,TGTGCCAGCAGCTTGAAAGCGGAACCCTACAATGAGCAGTTCTTC,many,.,TRBV5-8,TRBJ2-1
CAISEGLAGSSYEQYF,TGTGCCATCAGTGAGGGACTAGCGGGATCCTCCTACGAGCAGTACTTC,.,TRBD2,TRBV10-3,TRBJ2-7
CASSVVAGGGGPGELFF,TGTGCCAGCAGTGTCGTAGCGGGAGGTGGGGGCCCCGGGGAGCTGTTTTTT,.,TRBD2,TRBV2,TRBJ2-2
CASSSQRSTEAFF,TGTGCCAGCAGCTCTCAACGTAGCACTGAAGCTTTCTTT,few,.,TRBV5-5,TRBJ1-1
CASSDGTGGKLFF,TGTGCCAGCAGCGACGGGACAGGGGGAAAACTGTTTTTT,once,TRBD1,TRBV9,TRBJ1-4
CASSDGTSGRDGELFF,TGTGCCAGCAGTGATGGGACTAGCGGGAGGGACGGGGAGCTGTTTTTT,.,TRBD2,TRBV5-4,TRBJ2-2
CASSPGLAAGGTQYF,TGTGCTAGCAGTCCGGGACTAGCGGCCGGGGGGACCCAGTACTTC,.,TRBD2,TRBV7-9,TRBJ2-5
CASSLHSGQGIYGYTF,TGTGCCAGCAGTTTACATTCAGGGCAGGGGATCTATGGCTACACCTTC,.,.,TRBV25-1,TRBJ1-2
CASSSSGRRYNEQFF,TGTGCCAGCAGCTCCAGCGGGAGGCGATACAATGAGCAGTTCTTC,many,TRBD2,TRBV5-8,TRBJ2-1
CASSLASGANVLTF,TGTGCCAGCAGTTTAGCCTCTGGGGCCAACGTCCTGACTTTC,.,.,TRBV27,TRBJ2-6
CASSEDGSRYEQYF,TGCGCCAGCAGCGAAGACGGGAGTCGATACGAGCAGTACTTC,.,.,TRBV5-1,TRBJ2-7
CASTSPGQSYNEQFF,TGTGCCAGCACCTCACCCGGGCAGTCCTACAATGAGCAGTTCTTC,many,.,TRBV11-3,TRBJ2-1
CSAVRSSGKGYEQYF,TGCAGTGCGGTACGGTCTAGCGGGAAGGGCTACGAGCAGTACTTC,.,TRBD2,TRBV20-1,TRBJ2-7
CATNRGGSYNEQFF,TGTGCCACCAACAGAGGGGGATCCTACAATGAGCAGTTCTTC,many,.,TRBV15,TRBJ2-1
CASKRTSGAQETQYF,TGTGCCAGCAAGCGGACTAGCGGGGCACAAGAGACCCAGTACTTC,.,TRBD2,TRBV2,TRBJ2-5
CASRWGLADPYNEQFF,TGTGCCAGCAGGTGGGGACTAGCCGACCCCTACAATGAGCAGTTCTTC,.,TRBD2,TRBV5-6,TRBJ2-1
CASSLYSGTSYEQYF,TGTGCCAGCAGCTTGTATAGCGGAACCTCCTACGAGCAGTACTTC,many,.,TRBV5-5,TRBJ2-7
CASSLATEIGGQPQHF,TGTGCCAGCAGCTTAGCGACCGAAATCGGAGGTCAGCCCCAGCATTTT,many,.,TRBV7-8,TRBJ1-5
CASRPDWEGYGYTF,TGTGCCAGCAGACCGGACTGGGAAGGCTATGGCTACACCTTC,once,.,TRBV6-5,TRBJ1-2
CSASWDRGEKPQHF,TGCAGTGCTAGTTGGGACAGGGGGGAAAAGCCCCAGCATTTT,.,TRBD1,TRBV20-1,TRBJ1-5
CASIGTSGRDEQPQHF,TGCGCCAGCATTGGGACTAGCGGGAGAGACGAGCAGCCCCAGCATTTT,.,.,TRBV6-5,TRBJ1-5
CATSDRGGGNQPQHF,TGTGCCACCAGTGATCGGGGAGGGGGCAATCAGCCCCAGCATTTT,.,.,TRBV24-1,TRBJ1-5
CASSNLLDTEAFF,TGTGCCAGCAGTAACCTATTGGACACTGAAGCTTTCTTT,many,.,TRBV6-6,TRBJ1-1
CSAGPSGRAYEQYF,TGCAGTGCTGGACCTAGCGGGAGGGCCTACGAGCAGTACTTC,.,TRBD2,TRBV20-1,TRBJ2-7
CASKLAGGTDTQYF,TGTGCCAGCAAGCTAGCGGGGGGCACAGATACGCAGTATTTT,many,TRBD2,TRBV2,TRBJ2-3
CASSSGRSLQETQYF,TGTGCCAGCAGCTCCGGACGGAGCCTTCAAGAGACCCAGTACTTC,many,.,TRBV7-9,TRBJ2-5
CASSPLAGGRSYNEQFF,TGTGCCAGCAGCCCCCTAGCGGGAGGACGCTCCTACAATGAGCAGTTCTTC,.,TRBD2,TRBV14,TRBJ2-1
CATSALAGGLYNEQFF,TGTGCCACCAGTGCCCTAGCGGGAGGGTTGTACAATGAGCAGTTCTTC,.,TRBD2,TRBV24-1,TRBJ2-1
CSARTSISTDTQYF,TGCAGTGCTCGGACTAGCATTAGCACAGATACGCAGTATTTT,many,TRBD2,TRBV20-1,TRBJ2-3
CASSAGQGVAYEQYF,TGTGCCAGCAGCGCCGGACAGGGGGTAGCCTACGAGCAGTACTTC,.,TRBD1,TRBV9,TRBJ2-7
CASRNRVQETQYF,TGTGCCAGCAGGAATAGGGTCCAAGAGACCCAGTACTTC,.,.,TRBV7-2,TRBJ2-5
CASSPVSGGLETQYF,TGTGCCAGCAGCCCCGTGTCGGGAGGGTTGGAGACCCAGTACTTC,many,TRBD2,TRBV3-1,TRBJ2-5
CASRDSYLTEAFF,TGTGCCAGCCGGGACAGTTATTTGACTGAAGCTTTCTTT,few,TRBD1,TRBV27,TRBJ1-1
CASSPAAQYSSPLHF,TGTGCCAGCAGCCCAGCCGCCCAGTACAGTTCACCCCTCCACTTT,.,.,TRBV7-6,TRBJ1-6
CASSLDRGPEKLFF,TGTGCCAGCAGCTTAGACAGGGGCCCCGAAAAACTGTTTTTT,.,TRBD1,TRBV7-9,TRBJ1-4
CSASTAGWASGATDTQYF,TGCAGTGCTAGCACCGCCGGTTGGGCTAGCGGGGCCACAGATACGCAGTATTTT,many,TRBD2,TRBV20-1,TRBJ2-3
CASSPGLAGVLARDEQFF,TGCGCCAGCAGCCCGGGACTAGCGGGAGTATTGGCCCGGGATGAGCAGTTCTTC,.,TRBD2,TRBV5-1,TRBJ2-1
CSASGQHSNQPQHF,TGCAGTGCTTCGGGACAGCATAGCAATCAGCCCCAGCATTTT,many,TRBD1,TRBV20-1,TRBJ1-5
CASSVVSLGEAFF,TGTGCCAGCAGCGTAGTTTCCTTGGGTGAAGCTTTCTTT,.,.,TRBV9,TRBJ1-1
CASSLGAGAINEQYF,TGTGCCAGCAGCTTAGGGGCCGGGGCGATAAACGAGCAGTACTTC,.,.,TRBV7-9,TRBJ2-7
CAISGPEGNTIYF,TGTGCCATCAGTGGGCCGGAGGGAAACACCATATATTTT,.,.,TRBV10-3,TRBJ1-3
CSVLLGQGGSYNSPLHF,TGCAGCGTTCTTCTCGGGCAGGGGGGCTCCTATAATTCACCCCTCCACTTT,medium-sized,TRBD1,TRBV29-1,TRBJ1-6
CASSPATDNYGYTF,TGTGCCAGCAGCCCCGCGACGGATAACTATGGCTACACCTTC,many,.,TRBV9,TRBJ1-2
CASRRAEVNTEAFF,TGTGCCAGCAGGAGGGCAGAGGTGAACACTGAAGCTTTCTTT,.,.,TRBV6-2/TRBV6-3,TRBJ1-1